The T cell receptor beta chain described here comes from a study of blood T cell repertoires in COVID-19. The CDR3 has 14 residues. Germline CDR1 and CDR2: SGHVS and FQNEAQ. V dropped 1 base and J dropped 3 bases, with 10 bases sitting between them. Using immunoSEQ multiplex PCR, the repertoire was profiled, and TCRdb retains in-frame clones only, with some absent. The table records about 260,000 clones, roughly 86% of them present only once. Enrolled through a virtual design, the participants were between roughly 18 and 95 years of age and came from about two dozen US areas. Two consecutive negative NP/OP PCR tests, clearance, or resolved symptoms defined Cohort 3 recovery.

The chain uses TRBV7-8 and TRBJ2-7; D unclear. This TCR derives from a woman aged 50 to 60 who had recovered from COVID-19. Sequencing was carried out using PBMCs or T cells enriched from blood (not recorded which). The DNA for the CDR3 is TGTGCCAGCAGCTTAGTGAGACTGGGCTACGAGCAGTACTTC. It encodes CASSLVRLGYEQYF.